These 23 T cell receptor beta chains came from one sample sequenced in a study of shared clonotypes between healthy human individuals. The protocol was immunoSEQ multiplex PCR, while the TCRdb copy is restricted to in-frame clones and leaves out a portion. Of some 580,000 clones listed, 95% to 98% were seen once; the top ten hold 0.3% to 0.35%. Naive CD8 isolation took CD45RO-negative cells positively selected for CCR7 and excluded terminally differentiated effector memory CD45RA+ cells. Sequenced material: naive CD8+ T cells sorted from blood. These receptors were collected from a man younger than 40 in good health.

The V and J genes are TRBV6-1 and TRBJ2-7; D gene ambiguous. Germline CDR1 MNHNS, CDR2 SASEGT. The CDR3 contains 14 residues. Trimming removed 1 base at V and 2 bases at J, with 9 bases between. The CDR3: CASSEGNYAYEQYF. CDR3 nucleotide sequence: TGTGCCAGCAGTGAAGGAAACTACGCCTACGAGCAGTACTTC.

The chain joins TRBV29-1 to TRBJ2-7; D gene unclear. The CDR3 has 13 residues. Trimming removed 6 bases from V and 0 bases from J, with 12 bases in between. Germline V gene sequence: CDR1 SQVTM, CDR2 ANQGSEA. CDR3 in DNA: TGCAGCGTACTCGACTCTCACTCCTACGAGCAGTACTTC. This translates into CSVLDSHSYEQYF.

The CDR3 region has the DNA TGTGCCAGCAGTTTCCCCACCGACACCGGGCTCCGTACACACGAGCAGTACTTC. Its translation: CASSFPTDTGLRTHEQYF. The chain has TRBV28 and TRBJ2-7; no firm D call. The CDR3 covers 18 residues. V was shortened by 3 bases and J by 5 bases, with 26 bases between the two germline ends. Germline CDR1 MDHEN, CDR2 SYDVKM.

Points on this clone: The germline gene is not matched at one end of the junction; a read error may be the cause. The chain carries TRBV18 and TRBJ1-1; D is undetermined. The CDR3 runs 15 residues. From germline, CDR1 is KGHSH and CDR2 LQKENI. The CDR3 is CASTPAQGRNTEAFF. The DNA of the CDR3 is TGTGCCAGCACACCGGCCCAAGGGCGGAACACTGAAGCTTTCTTT.

The gene calls are TRBV4-1 and TRBJ2-3, with 11 bases aligning to TRBD2. The CDR3 has 16 residues. The V and J ends lost 3 bases and 6 bases, in that order; junction bases with no gene match: 8. The germline CDR1 and CDR2 sequences are MGHRA and YSYEKL. The CDR3 here is CASSHPGTSGADTQYF. CDR3 coding DNA: TGCGCCAGCAGCCATCCCGGGACTAGCGGCGCCGATACGCAGTATTTT.

The chain couples TRBV27 to TRBJ2-7; 7 nucleotides line up with TRBD2. The ends lost 2 bases at V and 4 bases at J; junction bases unmatched: 5. CDR1 is MNHEY and CDR2 is SMNVEV in the germline V gene (reference sequence). The CDR3 loop spans 14 amino acids. The CDR3 coding sequence is TGTGCCAGCAGTTTAAGTCTAGCGGCATACGAGCAGTACTTC. Residues: CASSLSLAAYEQYF.

Concerning this clone itself: Within the sample, other DNA sequences also encode this same CDR3. The J gene is TRBJ1-5, the V gene TRBV28, with D hard to call. V gave up 3 bases and J gave up 4 bases, with 1 base separating them. Germline assignment: CDR1 MDHEN and CDR2 SYDVKM. The CDR3 totals 11 residues. The CDR3 DNA sequence: TGTGCCAGCAGTTTGAATCAGCCCCAGCATTTT. Translating it yields CASSLNQPQHF.

This clone was picked up one time. This chain uses TRBV7-6 with TRBJ2-1; TRBD2 agrees at 8 bases. In germline, CDR1 is SGHVS, CDR2 FNYEAQ. J gave up 6 bases and V 2 bases, and 9 bases lay outside the gene matches. This CDR3 contains 16 residues. DNA for the CDR3: TGTGCCAGCAGCTTATCAACCGGGACTAGAATCAATGAGCAGTTCTTC. Amino acid sequence: CASSLSTGTRINEQFF.

The chain has TRBV9 and TRBJ2-7, with 7 bases fitting TRBD2. In germline, CDR1 is SGDLS, CDR2 YYNGEE. Trimming took 7 bases from V and 4 from J; bases not matched to a gene: 11. This CDR3 spans 14 amino acids. The CDR3: CASDVDGRGYEQYF. The DNA for the CDR3 is TGTGCCAGCGACGTAGACGGGCGGGGGTACGAGCAGTACTTC.

The CDR3 nucleotides read TGTGCCAGCAGCGTAGCGGGACAGGGTTACACCGGGGAGCTGTTTTTT. Encoded protein: CASSVAGQGYTGELFF. The J gene is TRBJ2-2, the V gene TRBV9; 9 nucleotides match TRBD1. Germline V gene sequence: CDR1 SGDLS, CDR2 YYNGEE. CDR3 length: 16 residues. Unmatched junction bases numbered 3, after V lost 0 bases and J lost 3 bases.

The V and J genes are TRBV25-1 and TRBJ2-1; 10 bases line up with TRBD1. Germline V gene lookup returns CDR1 MGHDK and CDR2 SYGVNS. The CDR3 runs 14 residues. With 8 bases clipped from V and 5 bases from J, the junction kept 6 bases outside the gene matches. CDR3: CASGDRGRNNEQFF. DNA for the CDR3: TGTGCCAGCGGAGACAGGGGGCGAAACAATGAGCAGTTCTTC.

This sequence joins TRBV6-1 and TRBJ2-1, with 13 nucleotides matching TRBD2. Germline V gene data show CDR1 as MNHNS and CDR2 as SASEGT. V dropped 3 bases and J dropped 7; count of bases not matched to a gene: 3. The CDR3 is made up of 15 amino acids. The DNA of the CDR3 is TGTGCCAGCAGTGATTCGGGACTAGCGGGAAATGAGCAGTTCTTC. This codes for CASSDSGLAGNEQFF.

CDR3 protein: CASCVEGLVTEAFF. In nucleotides, the CDR3 is TGCGCCAGCTGTGTTGAGGGGTTGGTCACTGAAGCTTTCTTT. J is TRBJ1-1 and V is TRBV5-1, with D possibly matching TRBD1 (5 bases). Trimming stripped 7 bases from V and 4 bases from J, with 17 bases between. The CDR3 is made up of 14 amino acids. Germline values: CDR1 SGHRS, CDR2 YFSETQ.

The rearrangement joins TRBV13 to TRBJ2-3; D gene uncertain. The CDR3 contains 16 residues. Trimming removed 5 bases at V and 3 bases at J, with 18 bases between. Germline CDR1 is PRHDT and CDR2 is FYEKMQ (reference sequence). The CDR3 loop reads CASSPPLGSRTDTQYF. The CDR3 DNA reads TGTGCCAGCAGCCCCCCCCTTGGTTCAAGGACAGATACGCAGTATTTT.

This chain joins TRBV11-2 and TRBJ2-2; 8 bases are shared with TRBD1. Germline trimming cut 5 bases from V and 3 bases from J; bases unmatched to any gene: 11. The length of the CDR3 is 17 residues. Germline values: CDR1 SGHAT, CDR2 FQNNGV. CDR3 DNA: TGTGCCAGCAGCCCCCGGAAGGACAGGGAGCACACCGGGGAGCTGTTTTTT. Protein: CASSPRKDREHTGELFF.

The J gene is TRBJ2-2, the V gene TRBV30, with D perhaps matching TRBD1 or TRBD2 (6 bases each). Trimming took off 1 base at V and 6 bases at J, with 21 bases between the two ends. Germline CDR1 and CDR2: GTSNPN and SVGIG (reference sequence). The length of the CDR3 is 17 residues. CDR3: CAWSDYGGRMPAGELFF. CDR3 in DNA: TGTGCCTGGAGTGATTATGGGGGGCGCATGCCGGCCGGGGAGCTGTTTTTT.

V is TRBV4-2 and J is TRBJ2-7; TRBD2 agrees at 7 bases. The CDR3 runs to 15 residues. The germline V gene encodes CDR1 LGHNA and CDR2 YNFKEQ. Losses at the gene ends were 0 bases for V and 4 bases for J; bases not matched to a gene: 6. The CDR3 loop reads CASSQDPGLPYEQYF. In DNA form, the CDR3 reads TGTGCCAGCAGCCAAGACCCGGGACTACCTTACGAGCAGTACTTC.

The chain is built from TRBV29-1 and TRBJ1-2, with 11 bases identical to TRBD1. The CDR3 has 14 amino acids. Losses at the gene ends were 7 bases for V and 6 bases for J; bases not matched to a gene: 10. Germline assignment: CDR1 SQVTM and CDR2 ANQGSEA. CDR3 DNA sequence: TGCAGCGGTGGCCCGGACAGGGGGCTCGATGGCTACACCTTC. As protein: CSGGPDRGLDGYTF.

The chain links TRBV5-4 to TRBJ2-7; D is ambiguous. V was clipped by 9 bases and J by 3 bases, with 4 bases between them. CDR1 is SGHNT and CDR2 is YYREEE in the germline V gene (reference sequence). The CDR3 contains 9 residues. The CDR3 protein is CANHYEQYF. The CDR3 DNA reads TGTGCCAACCACTACGAGCAGTACTTC.

V and J are TRBV7-6 and TRBJ2-7; D gene ambiguous. The length of the CDR3 is 14 residues. The V and J ends lost 3 bases and 0 bases respectively, with 9 bases between them. Germline CDR1 is SGHVS and CDR2 is FNYEAQ. The CDR3 loop is CASSFEPNSYEQYF. In DNA form, the CDR3 reads TGTGCCAGCAGCTTCGAACCTAACTCCTACGAGCAGTACTTC.

The rearrangement uses TRBV29-1 and TRBJ2-5; 9 bases fit TRBD2. This CDR3 is built from 18 residues. V lost 4 bases and J lost 4; bases outside the gene matches: 19. Germline assignment: CDR1 SQVTM and CDR2 ANQGSEA. The chain's CDR3 is CSVAFGAGGLAGIETQYF. The DNA for the CDR3 is TGCAGCGTTGCTTTTGGGGCCGGAGGGCTAGCGGGAATAGAGACCCAGTACTTC.

The chain couples TRBV15 to TRBJ2-7; D tentatively fits TRBD1 or TRBD2 (5 bases each). Germline CDR1 LNHNV, CDR2 YYDKDF (reference sequence). The CDR3 runs 15 residues. V was shortened by 5 bases and J by 5 bases, with 19 bases between the two germline ends. The CDR3 reads CATSVADSWDHEQYF. CDR3 bases: TGTGCCACCAGCGTGGCGGACTCCTGGGACCACGAGCAGTACTTC.

A note on this clone: This same CDR3 is encoded by further DNA sequences in the sample. The J gene is TRBJ1-5, the V gene TRBV5-1, with D possibly being TRBD1 (5 bases). The ends were cut back, 4 bases at V and 0 bases at J, with 11 bases in the middle. This CDR3 has 15 amino acids. Germline V lookup: CDR1 SGHRS, CDR2 YFSETQ. CDR3 sequence: CASSPGQYSNQPQHF. CDR3 sequence (DNA): TGCGCCAGCAGCCCAGGACAATATAGCAATCAGCCCCAGCATTTT.